This TCR beta chain originates from a study of vaccination and CD4 T cells after COVID-19. A note on this clonotype: The antigen is unknown.

Documented treatment: approximately nine-day PBMC culture with coronavirus spike peptide pools or control peptides (ViraFEST assay). Cultured CD4+ T cells had their DNA profiled by the Oncomine TCR Beta short-read assay. MiXCR was run by TCRdb on the PCR reads, yielding one entry per CDR3 protein. Of around 20,000 distinct CDR3 sequences listed, 51% are singletons. Trimming left V 6 bases short and J 6 bases short, with 13 bases between. Germline V gives CDR1 SNHLY, CDR2 FYNNEI. The CDR3 loop spans 13 amino acids. Sequenced here: CD4+ T cells from blood, cultured in vitro, sampled before SARS-CoV-2 vaccination. The sequence derives from a human donor who had recovered from COVID-19. J is TRBJ2-3 and V is TRBV2; no clear D. CDR3 amino acids: CASSGLQWDTQYF. CDR3 DNA: TGTGCCAGCAGCGGTCTCCAATGGGATACGCAGTATTTT.